This TCR beta chain was documented in a study of T-cell memory formation after mild COVID-19. The CDR3 sequence is 15 residues long. The trim removed 5 bases at V and 4 bases at J, leaving 8 bases unmatched. Per the germline V gene, CDR1 is SGHVS and CDR2 is FQNEAQ. This clonotype was observed a handful of times. TCRdb re-called the 5' RACE reads with MiXCR, one entry per CDR3 protein. This table has around 130,000 distinct CDR3 sequences, 14% to 15% appearing once. The rearrangement uses TRBV7-8 and TRBJ2-7, with 10 positions matching TRBD1. Sequencing used PBMCs or a T cell subset sorted from them (not recorded which). This receptor was identified in an adult woman who had mild COVID-19 (a few samples of this study predate the infection). Cell type and time point are not known. CDR3 sequence reads: CASSRQGAEYYEQYF. The CDR3 region has the DNA TGTGCCAGCAGCAGACAGGGGGCGGAATATTACGAGCAGTACTTC.